This entry concerns a single TCR beta chain. Its antigen is unknown. CDR3-region Arm-PCR and iRepertoire HTBI primers produced the TCR beta libraries. Original data processing: Throughout the samples, researchers identified some 57 TRBV and approximately 15 TRBJ segments. TCRdb ran MiXCR on the multiplex PCR reads and lists one entry per CDR3 protein. The V and J calls were not made by the authors but by TCRdb's processing. This sample has about 470,000 distinct CDR3 sequences, with around a fifth found just once. This entry comes from a study of regulatory T cells in long-lasting Graves disease. Regarding the study as a whole: Preferential use of TRBV28, TRBJ1-2 and TRBJ2-5 was seen in persistent disease. Newly diagnosed Graves' patients exceeded persistent ones in TCR diversity.

The time point denotes: persistent/refractory GD, antithyroid drugs over 5 years with positive TRAb. Preparation of the TCR library used RNA extracted from PBMCs. Germline V gene lookup returns CDR1 SEHNR and CDR2 FQNEAQ (reference sequence). The V gene lost 4 bases and the J gene lost 5 bases, with 20 bases spanning the gap. The CDR3 runs to 17 residues. V usage is TRBV7-9 and J usage is TRBJ2-2; D tentatively reads TRBD1 or TRBD2 (7 bases each). The sequencing used peripheral blood mononuclear cells (PBMCs), collected when the disease was refractory, from a patient treated with antithyroid drugs. This TCR derives from a female donor with Graves disease. CDR3: CASSSPPRGGGTGELFF. In nucleotides, the CDR3 is TGTGCCAGCAGCTCCCCCCCCAGGGGGGGGGGTACCGGGGAGCTGTTTTTT.